This T cell receptor (beta chain) is from a study of response to subunit inactivated influenza vaccine. Study-wide results and limits: Few new T cells, the authors suggested, are recruited by each seasonal influenza vaccination.

Regarding this clonotype: Its antigen is still unknown.

This CDR3 has 13 residues. Germline lookup yields CDR1 MDHEN and CDR2 SYDVKM. V was clipped by 3 bases and J by 4 bases, with 10 bases between them. One entry per CDR3 protein, called by TCRdb with MiXCR from the RT-PCR reads. Of about 500,000 distinct CDR3 sequences listed, 16% were seen once; the top ten hold roughly 3.1%. V usage is TRBV28 and J usage is TRBJ2-7; the D is unclear. The origin of this receptor is a man between 50 and 70 years old who received an inactivated influenza vaccine. The sample in question was CD4+ T cells sorted from PBMCs, obtained around 2 years after vaccination. The CDR3 protein is CASSFRGRYEQYF. Written as DNA, the CDR3 is TGTGCCAGCAGTTTTAGAGGCCGATACGAGCAGTACTTC.